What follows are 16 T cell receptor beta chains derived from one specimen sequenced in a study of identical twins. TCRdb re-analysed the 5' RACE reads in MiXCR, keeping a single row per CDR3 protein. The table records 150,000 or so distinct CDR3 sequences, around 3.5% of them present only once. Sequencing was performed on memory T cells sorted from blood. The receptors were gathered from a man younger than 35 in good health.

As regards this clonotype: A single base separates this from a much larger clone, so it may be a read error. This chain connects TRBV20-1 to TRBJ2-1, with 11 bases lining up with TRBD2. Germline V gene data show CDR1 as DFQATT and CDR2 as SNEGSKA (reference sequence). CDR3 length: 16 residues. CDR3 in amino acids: CSARVFTSGRYNERFF. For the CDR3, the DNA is TGCAGTGCTAGGGTTTTTACTAGCGGGAGATACAATGAGCGGTTCTTC.

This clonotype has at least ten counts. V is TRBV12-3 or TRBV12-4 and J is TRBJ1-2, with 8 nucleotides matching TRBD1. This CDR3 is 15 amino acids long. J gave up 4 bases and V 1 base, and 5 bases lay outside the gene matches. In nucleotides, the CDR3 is TGTGCCAGCAGTTTAGGGACAGGGCTCTTCTATGGCTACACCTTC. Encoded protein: CASSLGTGLFYGYTF.

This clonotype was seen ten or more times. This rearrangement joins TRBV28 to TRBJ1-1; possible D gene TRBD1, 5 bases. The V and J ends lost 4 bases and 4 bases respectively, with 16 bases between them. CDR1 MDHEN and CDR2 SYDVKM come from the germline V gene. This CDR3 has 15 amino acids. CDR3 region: CASSYLKGLSTEAFF. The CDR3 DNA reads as TGTGCCAGCAGTTACCTGAAGGGGCTGAGCACTGAAGCTTTCTTT.

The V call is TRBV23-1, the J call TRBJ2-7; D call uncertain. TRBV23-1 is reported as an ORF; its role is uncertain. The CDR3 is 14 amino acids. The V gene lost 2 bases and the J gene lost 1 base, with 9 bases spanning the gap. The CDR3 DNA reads TGCGCCAGCAGTCAAGGTCTAGATTCCTACGAGCAGTACTTC. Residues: CASSQGLDSYEQYF.

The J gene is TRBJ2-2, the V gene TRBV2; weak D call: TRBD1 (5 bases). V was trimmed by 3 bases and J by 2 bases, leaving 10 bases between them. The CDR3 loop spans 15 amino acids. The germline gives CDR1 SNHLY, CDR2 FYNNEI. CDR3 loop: CASSEAQGNTGELFF. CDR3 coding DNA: TGTGCCAGCAGTGAGGCGCAGGGTAACACCGGGGAGCTGTTTTTT. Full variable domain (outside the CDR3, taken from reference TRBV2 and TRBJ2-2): EPEVTQTPSHQVTQMGQEVILRCVPISNHLYFYWYRQILGQKVEFLVSFYNNEISEKSEIFDDQFSVERPDGSNFTLKIRSTKLEDSAMYFCASSEAQGNTGELFFGEGSRLTVL.

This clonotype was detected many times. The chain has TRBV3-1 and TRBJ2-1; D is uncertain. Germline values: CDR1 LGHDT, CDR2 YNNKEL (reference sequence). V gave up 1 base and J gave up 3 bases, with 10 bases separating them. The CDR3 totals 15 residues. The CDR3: CASSQVTVSYNEQFF. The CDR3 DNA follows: TGTGCCAGCAGCCAAGTAACAGTAAGCTACAATGAGCAGTTCTTC.

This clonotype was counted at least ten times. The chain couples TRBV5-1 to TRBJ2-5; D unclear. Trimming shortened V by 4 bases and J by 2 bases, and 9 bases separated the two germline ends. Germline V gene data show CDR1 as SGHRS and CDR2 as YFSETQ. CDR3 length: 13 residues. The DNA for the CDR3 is TGCGCCAGCAGCCCTTCCCCACAAGAGACCCAGTACTTC. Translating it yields CASSPSPQETQYF.

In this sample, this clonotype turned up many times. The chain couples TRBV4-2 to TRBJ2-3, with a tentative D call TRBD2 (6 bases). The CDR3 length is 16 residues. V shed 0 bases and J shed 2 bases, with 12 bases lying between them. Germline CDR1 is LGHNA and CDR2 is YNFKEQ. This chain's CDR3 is CASSQDTAGTTDTQYF. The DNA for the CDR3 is TGTGCCAGCAGCCAAGATACGGCGGGAACCACAGATACGCAGTATTTT.

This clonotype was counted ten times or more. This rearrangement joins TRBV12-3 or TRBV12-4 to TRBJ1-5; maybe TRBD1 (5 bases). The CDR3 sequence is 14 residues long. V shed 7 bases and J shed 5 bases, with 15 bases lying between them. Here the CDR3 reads CASTHRDGDQPQHF. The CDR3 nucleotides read TGTGCCAGCACCCACCGGGACGGGGATCAGCCCCAGCATTTT.

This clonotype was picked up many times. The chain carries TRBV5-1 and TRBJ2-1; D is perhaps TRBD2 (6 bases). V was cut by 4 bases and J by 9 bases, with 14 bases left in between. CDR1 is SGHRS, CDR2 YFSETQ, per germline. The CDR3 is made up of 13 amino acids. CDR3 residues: CASSLRTISEQFF. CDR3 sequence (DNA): TGCGCCAGCAGCCTCAGGACTATTTCTGAGCAGTTCTTC. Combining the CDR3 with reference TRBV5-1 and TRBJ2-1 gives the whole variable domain KAGVTQTPRYLIKTRGQQVTLSCSPISGHRSVSWYQQTPGQGLQFLFEYFSETQRNKGNFPGRFSGRQFSNSRSEMNVSTLELGDSALYLCASSLRTISEQFFGPGTRLTVL.

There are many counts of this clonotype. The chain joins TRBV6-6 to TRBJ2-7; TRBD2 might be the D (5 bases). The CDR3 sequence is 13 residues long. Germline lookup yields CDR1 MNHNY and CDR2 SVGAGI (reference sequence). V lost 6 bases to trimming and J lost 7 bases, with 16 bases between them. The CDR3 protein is CASSFARDGEQYV. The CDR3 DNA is TGTGCCAGCAGCTTCGCTCGGGATGGAGAGCAGTACGTC.

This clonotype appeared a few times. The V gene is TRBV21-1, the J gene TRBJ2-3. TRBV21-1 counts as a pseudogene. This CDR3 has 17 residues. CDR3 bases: TGTGCCAGCAGGTTCTTACTATCGACTTCTGGCACAGATACGCAGTATTTT. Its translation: CASRFLLSTSGTDTQYF.

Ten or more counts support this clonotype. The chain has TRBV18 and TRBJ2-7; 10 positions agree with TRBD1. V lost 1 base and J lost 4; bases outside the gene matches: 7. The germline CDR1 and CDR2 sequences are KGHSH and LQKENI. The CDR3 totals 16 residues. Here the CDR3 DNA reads TGTGCCAGCTCACCACAGGGGACAGGGGATCCTTACGAGCAGTACTTC. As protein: CASSPQGTGDPYEQYF. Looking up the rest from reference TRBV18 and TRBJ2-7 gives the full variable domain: NAGVMQNPRHLVRRRGQEARLRCSPMKGHSHVYWYRQLPEEGLKFMVYLQKENIIDESGMPKERFSAEFPKEGPSILRIQQVVRGDSAAYFCASSPQGTGDPYEQYFGPGTRLTVT.

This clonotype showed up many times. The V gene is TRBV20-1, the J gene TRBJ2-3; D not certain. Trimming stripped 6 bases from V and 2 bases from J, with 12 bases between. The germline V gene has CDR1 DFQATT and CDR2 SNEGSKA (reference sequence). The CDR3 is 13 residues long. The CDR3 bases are TGCAGTGCAACACCCAGTGCCACAGATACGCAGTATTTT. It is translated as CSATPSATDTQYF.

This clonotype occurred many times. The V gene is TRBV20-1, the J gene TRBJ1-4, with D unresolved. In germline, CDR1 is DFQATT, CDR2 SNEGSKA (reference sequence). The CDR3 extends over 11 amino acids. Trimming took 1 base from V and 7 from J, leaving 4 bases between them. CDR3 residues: CSARVGEKLFF. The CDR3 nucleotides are TGCAGTGCTAGAGTAGGTGAAAAACTGTTTTTT.

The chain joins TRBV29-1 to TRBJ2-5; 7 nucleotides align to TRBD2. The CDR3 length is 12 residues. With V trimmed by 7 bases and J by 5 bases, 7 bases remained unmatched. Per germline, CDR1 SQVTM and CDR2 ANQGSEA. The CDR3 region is CSALQGGETQYF. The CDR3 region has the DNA TGCAGCGCACTCCAGGGAGGGGAGACCCAGTACTTC.